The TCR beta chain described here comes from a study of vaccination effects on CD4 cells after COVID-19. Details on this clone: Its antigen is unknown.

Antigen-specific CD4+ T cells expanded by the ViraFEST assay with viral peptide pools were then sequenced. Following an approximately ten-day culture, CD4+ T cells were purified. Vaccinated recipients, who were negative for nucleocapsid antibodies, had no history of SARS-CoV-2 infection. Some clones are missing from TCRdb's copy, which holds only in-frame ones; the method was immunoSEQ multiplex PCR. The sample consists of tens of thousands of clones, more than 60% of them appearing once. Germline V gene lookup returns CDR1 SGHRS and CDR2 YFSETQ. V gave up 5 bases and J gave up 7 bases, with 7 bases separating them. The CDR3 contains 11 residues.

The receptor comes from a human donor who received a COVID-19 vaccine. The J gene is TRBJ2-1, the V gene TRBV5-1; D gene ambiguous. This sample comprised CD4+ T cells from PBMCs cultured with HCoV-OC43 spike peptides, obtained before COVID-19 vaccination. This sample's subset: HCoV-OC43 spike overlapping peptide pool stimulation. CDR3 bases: TGCGCCAGCAGGTGGATGAATGAGCAGTTCTTC. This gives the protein CASRWMNEQFF.